The 16 T cell receptor beta chains reported below all come from one sample, sequenced in a study of shared clonotypes between healthy human individuals (dated by TCRdb to about 2020). To prepare the library, the immunoSEQ multiplex PCR assay was applied. The table comes from immuneACCESS by way of TCRdb, which keeps in-frame sequences with V and J called. Part of the clones is missing from these tables; in studies checked, under half for an unresolved V gene and the rest for unknown reasons. For this sample the table gives some 980,000 clones, of which more than 75% were detected only once. The ten most abundant clones make up approximately 1.5% of the sample. What was sequenced was memory CD4+ T cells sorted from blood. This specimen's cell subset or site label, interpreted: CD45RA-negative fraction. Receptor source: a man in his late teens or twenties in good health.

The chain is built from TRBV10-1 and TRBJ2-3; 10 bases match TRBD2. J was trimmed by 3 bases and V by 0 bases; bases with no gene match: 3. This CDR3 contains 16 residues. Germline V lookup: CDR1 WNHNN, CDR2 SYGVQD (reference sequence). The CDR3 bases are TGCGCCAGCAGTGAGTCAATTAGCGGGGGGACAGATACGCAGTATTTT. Its translation is CASSESISGGTDTQYF.

This clone was seen a few times. The J gene is TRBJ2-7, the V gene TRBV14; 7 bases agree with TRBD1. Germline V gene data show CDR1 as SGHDN and CDR2 as FVKESK. The CDR3 is 15 amino acids. Trimming at V came to 1 base and at J to 0 bases, leaving 3 bases not matched to a gene. The CDR3 loop reads CASSQGTGDSYEQYF. The DNA of the CDR3 is TGTGCCAGCAGCCAAGGGACAGGTGACTCCTACGAGCAGTACTTC. Filled out from reference TRBV14 and TRBJ2-7, the complete variable domain reads EAGVTQFPSHSVIEKGQTVTLRCDPISGHDNLYWYRRVMGKEIKFLLHFVKESKQDESGMPNNRFLAERTGGTYSTLKVQPAELEDSGVYFCASSQGTGDSYEQYFGPGTRLTVT.

V is TRBV5-4 and J is TRBJ2-7; 10 bases line up with TRBD2. Germline CDR1 and CDR2: SGHNT and YYREEE (reference sequence). Trimming at V came to 2 bases and at J to 2 bases, leaving 4 bases not matched to a gene. This CDR3 is built from 15 residues. CDR3 in amino acids: CASSFGAGGPYEQYF. The CDR3 DNA sequence: TGTGCCAGCAGCTTTGGAGCGGGAGGGCCCTACGAGCAGTACTTC. The entire variable domain, with the rest obtained from reference TRBV5-4 and TRBJ2-7, is as follows: ETGVTQSPTHLIKTRGQQVTLRCSSQSGHNTVSWYQQALGQGPQFIFQYYREEENGRGNFPPRFSGLQFPNYSSELNVNALELDDSALYLCASSFGAGGPYEQYFGPGTRLTVT.

This rearrangement joins TRBV27 to TRBJ2-1; 9 bases map to TRBD2. The V segment lost 6 bases and the J segment 3 bases; nucleotides outside the gene matches: 12. Looked up from germline, CDR1 is MNHEY and CDR2 is SMNVEV (reference sequence). The CDR3 is 17 residues long. CDR3: CASSSLTSGNIYNEQFF. In DNA, the CDR3 is TGTGCCAGCAGCTCCCTGACTAGCGGTAATATCTACAATGAGCAGTTCTTC.

The chain couples TRBV11-3 to TRBJ2-1; 10 nucleotides match TRBD1. The V gene end was trimmed by 5 bases and the J gene end by 10 bases; junction bases not matched to a gene: 5. The germline CDR1 and CDR2 sequences are SGHNT and YENEEA. The CDR3 is 13 residues long. The CDR3 DNA reads TGTGCCAGCAGCCCGACAGGGGGCCGAGAGCAGTTCTTC. As protein: CASSPTGGREQFF. Drawing the rest from reference TRBV11-3 and TRBJ2-1, the complete variable domain is EAGVVQSPRYKIIEKKQPVAFWCNPISGHNTLYWYLQNLGQGPELLIRYENEEAVDDSQLPKDRFSAERLKGVDSTLKIQPAELGDSAVYLCASSPTGGREQFFGPGTRLTVL.

The genes are TRBV27 and TRBJ2-2, with D tentatively TRBD1 or TRBD2 (5 bases each). The germline gives CDR1 MNHEY, CDR2 SMNVEV (reference sequence). The CDR3 contains 15 residues. V lost 5 bases, J lost 4 bases, and 14 bases lay in between. The CDR3: CASSTGTVSTGELFF. Written as DNA, the CDR3 is TGTGCCAGCAGTACCGGGACGGTGAGCACCGGGGAGCTGTTTTTT.

The chain joins TRBV7-9 to TRBJ1-6, with a possible D match to TRBD1 (5 bases). Germline CDR1 SEHNR, CDR2 FQNEAQ (reference sequence). Trimming pared 4 bases from V and 7 bases from J, leaving 20 bases between. This CDR3 contains 17 residues. The CDR3 region is CASSSGSGESGNSPLHF. The DNA for the CDR3 is TGTGCCAGCAGCTCGGGGTCGGGGGAGAGTGGGAATTCACCCCTCCACTTT. The whole variable domain, filled in from reference TRBV7-9 and TRBJ1-6, reads DTGVSQNPRHKITKRGQNVTFRCDPISEHNRLYWYRQTLGQGPEFLTYFQNEAQLEKSRLLSDRFSAERPKGSFSTLEIQRTEQGDSAMYLCASSSGSGESGNSPLHFGNGTRLTVT.

The genes are TRBV5-6 and TRBJ2-7; TRBD1 or TRBD2 may be the D gene (6 bases each). Germline CDR1 and CDR2: SGHDT and YYEEEE. V was cut by 0 bases and J by 13 bases, with 23 bases left in between. CDR3 size: 15 residues. The CDR3 sequence: CASSLESGRGGGPYF. The DNA of the CDR3 is TGTGCCAGCAGCTTGGAAAGCGGCAGGGGAGGTGGGCCCTACTTC.

This rearrangement joins TRBV4-3 to TRBJ2-1, with D perhaps TRBD1 (6 bases). The CDR3 sequence is 14 residues long. V was cut by 1 base and J by 6 bases, with 10 bases left in between. Germline loops: CDR1 LGHNA, CDR2 YSLEER. This chain's CDR3 is CASSQASGVNEQFF. CDR3 in DNA: TGCGCCAGCAGCCAAGCATCAGGGGTCAATGAGCAGTTCTTC.

The rearrangement links TRBV29-1 to TRBJ1-3; TRBD1 matches at 7 bases. Trimming removed 6 bases from V and 2 bases from J; junction bases left unmatched: 4. The CDR3 has 13 amino acids. Germline V gives CDR1 SQVTM, CDR2 ANQGSEA. The CDR3 sequence is CSVGTVAGNTIYF. For the CDR3, the DNA is TGCAGCGTAGGGACAGTCGCTGGAAACACCATATATTTT.

V and J are TRBV18 and TRBJ1-5; 7 bases are a match to TRBD1. The V and J ends lost 5 bases and 6 bases, in that order; junction bases with no gene match: 13. Germline V CDR1 and CDR2: KGHSH, LQKENI. The CDR3 is 16 amino acids. The CDR3 DNA follows: TGTGCCAGCTCAGAGTCAACAGGGGCACGAGGTCAGCCCCAGCATTTT. This codes for CASSESTGARGQPQHF.

V is TRBV7-2 and J is TRBJ1-1; the D gene is possibly TRBD1 (6 bases). CDR1 and CDR2 (germline): SGHTA, FQGNSA. The CDR3 runs 14 residues. V lost 3 bases and J lost 1, with 9 bases in between. As DNA, the CDR3 is TGTGCCAGCAGCTTCGGCAGGGGGAACACTGAAGCTTTCTTT. Its protein product is CASSFGRGNTEAFF.

The genes are TRBV7-9 and TRBJ2-4; TRBD2 matches at 9 bases. There are 15 residues in the CDR3. CDR1 is SEHNR, CDR2 FQNEAQ, per germline (reference sequence). The J segment lost 9 bases and the V segment lost 5 bases, leaving 11 bases of the junction unmatched. The CDR3 here is CASSIRGRATGIQYF. The CDR3 DNA follows: TGTGCCAGCAGCATTCGCGGGAGGGCCACAGGCATTCAGTACTTC. The full variable domain, completed using reference TRBV7-9 and TRBJ2-4, is DTGVSQNPRHKITKRGQNVTFRCDPISEHNRLYWYRQTLGQGPEFLTYFQNEAQLEKSRLLSDRFSAERPKGSFSTLEIQRTEQGDSAMYLCASSIRGRATGIQYFGAGTRLSVL.

The chain links TRBV7-2 to TRBJ1-1; D gene unclear. Trimming took off 1 base at V and 2 bases at J, with 5 bases between the two ends. The CDR3 is 13 residues long. Germline V lookup: CDR1 SGHTA, CDR2 FQGNSA. CDR3 DNA: TGTGCCAGCAGCTTAGATTACAACACTGAAGCTTTCTTT. Protein sequence: CASSLDYNTEAFF.

The chain has TRBV2 and TRBJ2-5; TRBD1 aligns across 11 bases. V was pared by 7 bases and J by 7 bases, with 5 bases of the junction left unmatched. The CDR3 covers 13 residues. The germline CDR1 and CDR2 sequences are SNHLY and FYNNEI. The CDR3 DNA reads TGTGCCAGCAACCCGGGACAGGGGGGGACCCAGTACTTC. It translates to CASNPGQGGTQYF.

The rearrangement joins TRBV29-1 to TRBJ1-1; the match to TRBD1 covers 7 bases. Losses at the gene ends were 6 bases for V and 4 bases for J; bases not matched to a gene: 11. Per germline, CDR1 SQVTM and CDR2 ANQGSEA. This CDR3 has 14 amino acids. In DNA, the CDR3 is TGCAGCGTACCCCCTCTGACAGGGCTCACTGAAGCTTTCTTT. Amino acids: CSVPPLTGLTEAFF.